This passage covers 29 T cell receptor beta chains from one sample sequenced in a study of early T cells in non-severe SARS-CoV-2 infection. TCRdb re-called the 5' RACE reads with MiXCR, one entry per CDR3 protein. The repertoire consists of 35,000 to 50,000 distinct CDR3 sequences, with around 6% occurring once and the leading ten covering approximately 13%. Sequenced input: whole blood. The receptors here all came from an adult who was a healthcare worker with PCR-confirmed SARS-CoV-2 infection or an uninfected control (not recorded which).

This clonotype appeared many times. The genes are TRBV7-2 and TRBJ2-3; 9 bases line up with TRBD1. The CDR3 is made up of 16 amino acids. Germline lookup yields CDR1 SGHTA and CDR2 FQGNSA. J gave up 3 bases and V 5 bases, and 9 bases lay outside the gene matches. The DNA for the CDR3 is TGTGCCAGCAGCACACCGGGACAGGGATCAACAGATACGCAGTATTTT. Its protein product is CASSTPGQGSTDTQYF.

This chain connects TRBV7-2 to TRBJ1-5, with unresolved D. There are 15 residues in the CDR3. Germline-derived CDR1 and CDR2 are SGHTA and FQGNSA. V lost 0 bases and J lost 0, with 6 bases in between. CDR3 residues: CASSLASDSNQPQHF. Here the CDR3 DNA reads TGTGCCAGCAGCTTAGCGTCAGATAGCAATCAGCCCCAGCATTTT. Combining the CDR3 with reference TRBV7-2 and TRBJ1-5 gives the whole variable domain GAGVSQSPSNKVTEKGKDVELRCDPISGHTALYWYRQSLGQGLEFLIYFQGNSAPDKSGLPSDRFSAERTGGSVSTLTIQRTQQEDSAVYLCASSLASDSNQPQHFGDGTRLSIL.

This clonotype was detected only a few times. The CDR3 here is CASSPGGTYWNQETQYF. The CDR3 bases are TGTGCCAGCAGCCCGGGGGGTACGTACTGGAATCAAGAGACCCAGTACTTC. The chain joins TRBV13 to TRBJ2-5; 7 nucleotides agree with TRBD2. This CDR3 is built from 17 residues. V lost 5 bases, J lost 2 bases, and 14 bases stayed unmatched. Germline V gene lookup returns CDR1 PRHDT and CDR2 FYEKMQ (reference sequence).

The rearrangement uses TRBV6-2 or TRBV6-3 and TRBJ2-1; the D gene could be TRBD1 or TRBD2 (5 bases each). Trimming left V 4 bases short and J 3 bases short, with 10 bases between. Germline V gene lookup returns CDR1 MNHEY and CDR2 SVGEGT. The CDR3 runs 14 residues. The CDR3 region has the DNA TGTGCCAGCAGTTTCAGGGACCTCTACAATGAGCAGTTCTTC. This codes for CASSFRDLYNEQFF.

This clonotype has a count of ten or more. The chain carries TRBV20-1 and TRBJ2-3, with D unresolved. Trimming removed 0 bases from V and 2 bases from J, with 9 bases in between. Germline CDR1 is DFQATT and CDR2 is SNEGSKA (reference sequence). The CDR3 length is 14 residues. The CDR3 is CSARDGLITDTQYF. CDR3 nucleotides: TGCAGTGCTAGAGATGGCCTCATCACAGATACGCAGTATTTT.

This clonotype was counted only a few times. The genes are TRBV28 and TRBJ2-7; D may match TRBD1 or TRBD2 (7 bases each). CDR1 is MDHEN, CDR2 SYDVKM, per germline. CDR3 length: 14 residues. Between the trimmed V and J ends, which lost 7 bases and 2 bases, there was a span of 15 bases. The CDR3 DNA sequence: TGTGCCAGCATTGCGACAGGGAGGGCCTACGAGCAGTACTTC. The encoded protein is CASIATGRAYEQYF.

This clonotype was seen at least ten times. The chain carries TRBV12-2 and TRBJ2-1. TRBV12-2 constitutes a pseudogene. The CDR3 totals 14 residues. Written as DNA, the CDR3 is TGTGCAAGTCGCTCAGGTTACGGTGAAAATGAGCAGTTCTTC. This sequence encodes CASRSGYGENEQFF.

This clonotype was picked up many times. The V and J genes are TRBV14 and TRBJ2-7; D possibly uses TRBD1 or TRBD2 (5 bases each). This CDR3 spans 17 amino acids. The ends were cut back, 0 bases at V and 4 bases at J, with 19 bases in the middle. CDR1 and CDR2 from the germline V gene are SGHDN and FVKESK. The chain's CDR3 is CASSQEDGARETYEQYF. In nucleotides, the CDR3 is TGTGCCAGCAGCCAAGAAGATGGGGCGAGGGAAACTTACGAGCAGTACTTC.

In this sample, this clonotype turned up a few times. The CDR3 loop is CASSKAGYDTQYF. The CDR3 coding sequence is TGTGCCAGCAGTAAAGCAGGGTATGATACGCAGTATTTT. The chain combines TRBV12-3 or TRBV12-4 with TRBJ2-3; possible D gene TRBD1, 5 bases. V was pared by 5 bases and J by 6 bases, with 12 bases between. This CDR3 has 13 residues.

V is TRBV5-1 and J is TRBJ2-2, with D perhaps assigned TRBD1 or TRBD2 (5 bases each). CDR1 and CDR2 from the germline V gene are SGHRS and YFSETQ. CDR3 size: 15 residues. V was pared by 4 bases and J by 2 bases, with 12 bases between. CDR3 nucleotide sequence: TGCGCCAGCAGCCTGGGGACCGGTAACACCGGGGAGCTGTTTTTT. This sequence encodes CASSLGTGNTGELFF.

There are many counts of this clonotype. The V call is TRBV20-1, the J call TRBJ2-1; 8 bases line up with TRBD1. Germline assignment: CDR1 DFQATT and CDR2 SNEGSKA (reference sequence). The CDR3 runs 15 residues. V gave up 6 bases and J gave up 2 bases; unmatched junction bases: 9. CDR3 sequence (DNA): TGCAGTGCCAGGACAGGGACAGAGGCCTACAATGAGCAGTTCTTC. Protein sequence: CSARTGTEAYNEQFF.

There are many counts of this clonotype. The chain is built from TRBV20-1 and TRBJ2-7; D uncertain. The CDR3 loop spans 12 amino acids. CDR1 and CDR2 (germline): DFQATT, SNEGSKA (reference sequence). Trimming took 7 bases from V and 1 from J, leaving 11 bases between them. CDR3 in DNA: TGCAGTGTTAACCAGAATTCCTACGAGCAGTACTTC. Residues: CSVNQNSYEQYF.

This clonotype was observed a few times. For the CDR3, the DNA is TGTGCCAGCAGCTTACGGCTTTCCGGGCGACACGACATCTCTGGAAACACCATATATTTT. Its translation is CASSLRLSGRHDISGNTIYF. The rearrangement links TRBV7-2 to TRBJ1-3; D remains unclear. The CDR3 is 20 residues long. With 2 bases removed from V and 0 bases from J, the gap between germline ends came to 23 bases. Germline V lookup: CDR1 SGHTA, CDR2 FQGNSA.

Within the sample, this clonotype is medium-sized. The rearrangement links TRBV5-1 to TRBJ2-7; 8 bases align to TRBD1. Unmatched junction bases numbered 9, after V lost 4 bases and J lost 6 bases. This CDR3 is built from 14 residues. CDR1 and CDR2 from the germline V gene are SGHRS and YFSETQ. The CDR3 loop is CASSPGTGPTEQYF. CDR3 DNA sequence: TGCGCCAGCAGCCCCGGGACAGGACCCACCGAGCAGTACTTC. The complete variable domain, with remaining parts taken from reference TRBV5-1 and TRBJ2-7, reads KAGVTQTPRYLIKTRGQQVTLSCSPISGHRSVSWYQQTPGQGLQFLFEYFSETQRNKGNFPGRFSGRQFSNSRSEMNVSTLELGDSALYLCASSPGTGPTEQYFGPGTRLTVT.

This clonotype was seen only a few times. The chain couples TRBV5-1 to TRBJ2-3; 11 bases are a match to TRBD2. V shed 0 bases, J shed 1 base, and the junction held 4 bases outside the gene matches. Germline V CDR1 and CDR2: SGHRS, YFSETQ. The CDR3 length is 17 residues. CDR3 in DNA: TGCGCCAGCAGCTTGGTGAAACTAGCGGGGGGCACAGATACGCAGTATTTT. The encoded protein is CASSLVKLAGGTDTQYF.

This clonotype has only a few counts. The chain combines TRBV12-3 or TRBV12-4 with TRBJ2-3, with no clear D. V was cut by 6 bases and J by 4 bases, with 8 bases left in between. The CDR3 extends over 12 amino acids. CDR3 sequence: CASRANSDTQYF. In DNA form, the CDR3 reads TGTGCCAGCAGGGCGAACTCAGATACGCAGTATTTT.

This clonotype was seen ten or more times. The chain recombines TRBV6-5 with TRBJ1-2; 7 bases align to TRBD1. Germline V gives CDR1 MNHEY, CDR2 SVGAGI. The CDR3 totals 13 residues. The V and J ends lost 5 bases and 2 bases, in that order; junction bases with no gene match: 2. The CDR3 DNA sequence: TGTGCCAGCAGTCAGGGACAGAACTATGGCTACACCTTC. It codes for CASSQGQNYGYTF.

This clonotype was seen ten or more times. This chain links TRBV7-9 with TRBJ2-3; D perhaps matches TRBD2 (6 bases). The V and J ends lost 1 base and 8 bases respectively, with 16 bases between them. The germline gives CDR1 SEHNR, CDR2 FQNEAQ (reference sequence). CDR3 size: 15 residues. For the CDR3, the DNA is TGTGCCAGCAGCTTAGACATCCAGCGCGGGGCTACGCAGTATTTT. This translates into CASSLDIQRGATQYF.

This clonotype has ten or more counts. The chain employs TRBV7-2 and TRBJ2-5, with D tentatively TRBD1 (6 bases). There are 13 residues in the CDR3. Trimming cost V 6 bases and J 5 bases, with 13 bases left between them. Germline CDR1 and CDR2: SGHTA and FQGNSA. The chain's CDR3 is CASSKQGFETQYF. CDR3 DNA sequence: TGTGCCAGCAGTAAACAGGGTTTTGAGACCCAGTACTTC. Filled out from reference TRBV7-2 and TRBJ2-5, the complete variable domain reads GAGVSQSPSNKVTEKGKDVELRCDPISGHTALYWYRQSLGQGLEFLIYFQGNSAPDKSGLPSDRFSAERTGGSVSTLTIQRTQQEDSAVYLCASSKQGFETQYFGPGTRLLVL.

J is TRBJ2-1 and V is TRBV5-4; a weak D match, TRBD2 (6 bases). From germline, CDR1 is SGHNT and CDR2 YYREEE (reference sequence). The CDR3 spans 17 residues. The V and J ends lost 10 bases and 12 bases respectively, with 35 bases between them. The CDR3 region is CASHGGTMGKRKRRQFF. The CDR3 bases are TGTGCCTCACATGGGGGGACCATGGGGAAGAGGAAACGACGGCAGTTCTTC.

This clonotype was seen only a few times. This rearrangement joins TRBV11-2 to TRBJ2-5; TRBD1 agrees at 8 bases. The length of the CDR3 is 14 residues. CDR1 and CDR2 from the germline V gene are SGHAT and FQNNGV. Trimming took 5 bases from V and 5 from J; bases not matched to a gene: 7. CDR3 protein: CASSEIQGVETQYF. The DNA of the CDR3 is TGTGCCAGCAGCGAAATACAGGGGGTGGAGACCCAGTACTTC.

There are many counts of this clonotype. The chain has TRBV12-3 or TRBV12-4 and TRBJ1-1; the D is unclear. Trimming pared 6 bases from V and 3 bases from J, leaving 11 bases between. The CDR3 consists of 13 residues. The CDR3 sequence: CASSADGHTEAFF. CDR3 sequence (DNA): TGTGCCAGCAGCGCCGACGGACACACTGAAGCTTTCTTT.

This clonotype was seen many times. The chain carries TRBV7-2 and TRBJ2-4; D gene uncertain. The V end was cut by 1 base, the J end by 3 bases, with 13 bases between. The CDR3 runs 16 residues. Germline loops: CDR1 SGHTA, CDR2 FQGNSA. The CDR3 spells CASSLGAPTVKNIQYF. DNA of the CDR3: TGTGCCAGCAGCTTAGGGGCACCAACGGTCAAAAACATTCAGTACTTC.

This clonotype occurred many times. The V and J genes are TRBV6-2 or TRBV6-3 and TRBJ1-5; D might be TRBD1 (5 bases). The CDR3 is made up of 13 amino acids. Germline loops: CDR1 MNHEY, CDR2 SVGEGT. The ends were cut back, 6 bases at V and 3 bases at J, with 9 bases in the middle. CDR3 sequence reads: CASRDTTNQPQHF. CDR3 sequence (DNA): TGTGCCAGCAGGGACACTACCAATCAGCCCCAGCATTTT.

This clonotype was recorded many times. The rearrangement links TRBV6-6 to TRBJ1-2; 9 bases match TRBD1. The V gene end was trimmed by 5 bases and the J gene end by 4 bases; junction bases not matched to a gene: 2. In germline, CDR1 is MNHNY, CDR2 SVGAGI (reference sequence). The CDR3 extends over 13 amino acids. CDR3 nucleotide sequence: TGTGCCAGCAGTACAGGGGGCCGCTATGGCTACACCTTC. Encoded protein: CASSTGGRYGYTF.

This clonotype was seen many times. The chain carries TRBV29-1 and TRBJ2-2; possibly TRBD2 for D (6 bases). The V and J ends lost 7 bases and 3 bases respectively, with 15 bases between them. Germline V gene data show CDR1 as SQVTM and CDR2 as ANQGSEA. The length of the CDR3 is 14 residues. The CDR3 reads CSGSWGDDTGELFF. Here the CDR3 DNA reads TGCAGCGGATCATGGGGGGACGACACCGGGGAGCTGTTTTTT.

The chain combines TRBV4-1 with TRBJ2-3, with 9 bases lining up with TRBD1. Germline CDR1 and CDR2: MGHRA and YSYEKL. The V segment lost 2 bases and the J segment 6 bases; nucleotides outside the gene matches: 6. CDR3 length: 15 residues. The CDR3 DNA is TGCGCCAGCAGCCAACGGGACAGGGATTCGGATACGCAGTATTTT. Amino acids: CASSQRDRDSDTQYF.

This clonotype was recorded many times. This chain links TRBV7-3 with TRBJ1-6; a possible D gene is TRBD1 (6 bases). Germline V gene data show CDR1 as SGHTA and CDR2 as FQGTGA. The CDR3 contains 14 residues. V dropped 5 bases and J dropped 7 bases, with 12 bases sitting between them. As DNA, the CDR3 is TGTGCCAGCAGCCTAGGACAGCCGAATTCACCCCTCCACTTT. Protein product: CASSLGQPNSPLHF.

This clonotype was seen repeatedly, ten times or more. The CDR3 is CAWSQGPTEPLHF. Here the CDR3 DNA reads TGTGCCTGGAGTCAGGGGCCGACCGAACCCCTCCACTTT. The V call is TRBV30, the J call TRBJ1-6, with D perhaps matching TRBD1 (6 bases). The ends were cut back, 2 bases at V and 12 bases at J, with 14 bases in the middle. This CDR3 has 13 amino acids. CDR1 and CDR2 (germline): GTSNPN, SVGIG (reference sequence).